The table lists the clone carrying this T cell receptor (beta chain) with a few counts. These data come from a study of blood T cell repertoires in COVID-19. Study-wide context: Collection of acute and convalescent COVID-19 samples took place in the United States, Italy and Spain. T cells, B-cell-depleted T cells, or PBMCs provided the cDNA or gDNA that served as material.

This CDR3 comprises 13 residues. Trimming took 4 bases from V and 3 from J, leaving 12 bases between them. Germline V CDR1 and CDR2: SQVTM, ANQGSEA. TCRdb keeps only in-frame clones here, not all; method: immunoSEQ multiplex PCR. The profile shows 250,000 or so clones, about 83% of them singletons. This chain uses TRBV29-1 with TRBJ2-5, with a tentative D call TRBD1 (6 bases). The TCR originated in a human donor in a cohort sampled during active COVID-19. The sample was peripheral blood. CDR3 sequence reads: CSVAATGKETQYF. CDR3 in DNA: TGCAGCGTTGCAGCCACAGGGAAAGAGACCCAGTACTTC.